The clone carrying this T cell receptor beta chain has a single count. What it binds is not known. Here immunoSEQ multiplex PCR was the method, and the copy in TCRdb shows in-frame clones only, minus some. The sample contains 450,000 to 650,000 clones, roughly 72% of which appear only once. The sample comes from a study of shared clonotypes between healthy human individuals. The CDR3 length is 14 residues. The ends were cut back, 0 bases at V and 6 bases at J, with 13 bases in the middle. Germline-derived CDR1 and CDR2 are SGHKS and YYEKEE (reference sequence). General study points: It was only blood that was sampled, and tissue repertoires likely differ.

The clonotype originates from a middle-aged woman in good health. Some clones in this sample may be carry-over from other donors' samples. The sequenced sample consisted of PBMCs. The rearrangement uses TRBV5-5 and TRBJ2-7; TRBD1 might be the D (5 bases). The CDR3 sequence: CASSLGQWSGEQYF. Here the CDR3 DNA reads TGTGCCAGCAGCTTGGGACAGTGGTCTGGCGAGCAGTACTTC.